The sequence of this T cell receptor beta chain was determined in a study of OX40 agonist ivuxolimab in advanced cancers. About the research overall: Partial responses were achieved by three patients, one with hepatocellular carcinoma and two with cutaneous melanoma.

Comments on this clone: Its antigen remains unidentified.

Sequencing was performed with immunoSEQ multiplex PCR; in TCRdb, only in-frame clones are kept and a portion is missing. The table records 55,000 to 80,000 clones, 65% to 85% of them present only once. Whole-study results and caveats: Some of the lowest clonal expansion was seen in partial responders at 0.1-3.0 mg/kg.

The receptor comes from an adult with an advanced solid tumor such as melanoma, head and neck, liver or kidney cancer. The specimen comprised CD4+ or CD8+ T cells sorted from blood, sampled in a trial of the OX40 agonist ivuxolimab.

The CDR3 DNA reads TGCGCCAGCAGCCCGGGGACGGTCCCCTCTGGAAACACCATATATTTT. This codes for CASSPGTVPSGNTIYF. The V call is TRBV5-1, the J call TRBJ1-3; D possibly corresponds to TRBD1 (5 bases). The ends were cut back, 4 bases at V and 0 bases at J, with 14 bases in the middle. CDR1 is SGHRS, CDR2 YFSETQ, per germline. The CDR3 covers 16 residues.